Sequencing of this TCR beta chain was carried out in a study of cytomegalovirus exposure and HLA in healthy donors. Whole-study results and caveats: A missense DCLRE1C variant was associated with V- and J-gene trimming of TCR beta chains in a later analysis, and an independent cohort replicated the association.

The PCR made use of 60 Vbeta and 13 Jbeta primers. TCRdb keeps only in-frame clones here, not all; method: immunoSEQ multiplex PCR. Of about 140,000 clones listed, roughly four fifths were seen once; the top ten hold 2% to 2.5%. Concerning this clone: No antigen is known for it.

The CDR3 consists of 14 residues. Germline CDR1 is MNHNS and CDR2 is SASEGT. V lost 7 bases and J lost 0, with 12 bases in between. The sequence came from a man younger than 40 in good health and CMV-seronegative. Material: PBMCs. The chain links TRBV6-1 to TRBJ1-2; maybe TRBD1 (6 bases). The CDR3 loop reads CASKTGLANYGYTF. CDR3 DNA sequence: TGTGCCAGCAAGACAGGATTAGCTAACTATGGCTACACCTTC.